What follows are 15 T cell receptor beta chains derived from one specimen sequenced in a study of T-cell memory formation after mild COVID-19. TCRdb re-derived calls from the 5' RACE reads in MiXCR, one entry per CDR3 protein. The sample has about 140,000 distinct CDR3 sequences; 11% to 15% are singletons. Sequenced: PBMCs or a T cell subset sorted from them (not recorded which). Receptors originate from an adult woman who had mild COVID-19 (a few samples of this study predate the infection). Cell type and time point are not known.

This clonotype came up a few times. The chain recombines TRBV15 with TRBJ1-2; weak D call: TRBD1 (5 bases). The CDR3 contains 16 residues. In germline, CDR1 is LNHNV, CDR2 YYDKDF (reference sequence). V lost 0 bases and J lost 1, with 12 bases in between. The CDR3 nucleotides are TGTGCCACCAGCAGAGATGGGCAGGGCTTTAACTATGGCTACACCTTC. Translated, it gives CATSRDGQGFNYGYTF.

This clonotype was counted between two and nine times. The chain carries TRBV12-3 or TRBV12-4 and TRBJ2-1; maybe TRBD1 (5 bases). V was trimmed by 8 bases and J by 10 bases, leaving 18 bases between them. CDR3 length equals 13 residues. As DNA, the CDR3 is TGTGCCAGCGCCAGGGAAAATCCAAGGGAGCAGTTCTTC. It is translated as CASARENPREQFF.

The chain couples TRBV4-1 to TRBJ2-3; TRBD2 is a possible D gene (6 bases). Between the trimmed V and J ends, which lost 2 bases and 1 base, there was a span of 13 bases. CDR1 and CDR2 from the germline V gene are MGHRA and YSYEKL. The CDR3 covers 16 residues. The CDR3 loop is CASSQLRGLRTDTQYF. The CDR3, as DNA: TGCGCCAGCAGCCAATTGCGGGGCCTCCGCACAGATACGCAGTATTTT.

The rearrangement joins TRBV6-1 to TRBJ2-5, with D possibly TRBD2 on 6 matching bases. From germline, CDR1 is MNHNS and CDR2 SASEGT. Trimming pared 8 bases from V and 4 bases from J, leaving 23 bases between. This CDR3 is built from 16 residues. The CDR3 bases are TGTGCCAGCGAAGGCCCCCGGAGGGGATCAATAGAGACCCAGTACTTC. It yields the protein CASEGPRRGSIETQYF.

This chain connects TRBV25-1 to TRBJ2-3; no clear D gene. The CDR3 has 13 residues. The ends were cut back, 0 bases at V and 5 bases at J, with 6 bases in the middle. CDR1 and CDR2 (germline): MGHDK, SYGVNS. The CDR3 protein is CASSEYTGDTQYF. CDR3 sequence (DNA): TGTGCCAGCAGTGAATATACGGGAGATACGCAGTATTTT.

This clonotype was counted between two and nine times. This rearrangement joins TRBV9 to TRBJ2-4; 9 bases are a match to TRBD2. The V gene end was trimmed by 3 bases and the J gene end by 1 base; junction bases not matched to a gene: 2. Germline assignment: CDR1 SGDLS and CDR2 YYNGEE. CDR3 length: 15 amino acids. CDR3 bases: TGTGCCAGCAGCGGCGGGGGGGCGGCCAAAAACATTCAGTACTTC. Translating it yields CASSGGGAAKNIQYF. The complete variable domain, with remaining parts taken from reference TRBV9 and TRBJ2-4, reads DSGVTQTPKHLITATGQRVTLRCSPRSGDLSVYWYQQSLDQGLQFLIQYYNGEERAKGNILERFSAQQFPDLHSELNLSSLELGDSALYFCASSGGGAAKNIQYFGAGTRLSVL.

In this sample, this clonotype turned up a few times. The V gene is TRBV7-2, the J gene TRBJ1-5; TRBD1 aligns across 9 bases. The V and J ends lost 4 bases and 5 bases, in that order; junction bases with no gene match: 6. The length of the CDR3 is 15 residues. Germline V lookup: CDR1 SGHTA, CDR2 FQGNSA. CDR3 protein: CASSSGQGLDQPQHF. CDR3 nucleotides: TGTGCCAGCAGCTCGGGACAGGGATTGGATCAGCCCCAGCATTTT.

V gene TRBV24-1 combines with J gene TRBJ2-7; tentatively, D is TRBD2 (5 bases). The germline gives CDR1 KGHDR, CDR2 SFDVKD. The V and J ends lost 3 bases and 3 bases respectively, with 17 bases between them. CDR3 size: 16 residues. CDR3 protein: CATSDKPKSGSYEQYF. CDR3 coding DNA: TGTGCCACCAGTGATAAGCCGAAGAGCGGAAGCTACGAGCAGTACTTC.

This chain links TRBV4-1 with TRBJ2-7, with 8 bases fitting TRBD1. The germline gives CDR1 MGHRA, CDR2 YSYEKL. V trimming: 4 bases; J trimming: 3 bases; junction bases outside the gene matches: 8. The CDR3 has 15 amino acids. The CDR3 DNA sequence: TGCGCCAGCAGCCGCCGGACAGGGCAAGTCTACGAGCAGTACTTC. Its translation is CASSRRTGQVYEQYF.

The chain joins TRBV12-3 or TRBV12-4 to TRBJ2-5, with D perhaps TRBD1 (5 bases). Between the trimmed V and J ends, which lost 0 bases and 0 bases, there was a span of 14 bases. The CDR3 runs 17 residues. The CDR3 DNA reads TGTGCCAGCAGTTTAGCCGGCACGACAGACAACCAAGAGACCCAGTACTTC. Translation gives CASSLAGTTDNQETQYF.

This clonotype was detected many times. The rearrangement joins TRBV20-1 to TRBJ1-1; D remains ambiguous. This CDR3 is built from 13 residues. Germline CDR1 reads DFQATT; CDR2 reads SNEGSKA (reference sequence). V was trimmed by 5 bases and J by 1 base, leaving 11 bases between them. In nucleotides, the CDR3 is TGCAGTGCTCGACACCAGCCGAACACTGAAGCTTTCTTT. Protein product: CSARHQPNTEAFF.

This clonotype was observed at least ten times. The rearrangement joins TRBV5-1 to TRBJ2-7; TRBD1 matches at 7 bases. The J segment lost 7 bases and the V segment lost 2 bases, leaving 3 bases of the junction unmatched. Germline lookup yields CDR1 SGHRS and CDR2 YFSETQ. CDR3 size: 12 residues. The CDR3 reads CASSLRQGEQYF. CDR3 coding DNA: TGCGCCAGCAGCTTAAGACAGGGAGAGCAGTACTTC.

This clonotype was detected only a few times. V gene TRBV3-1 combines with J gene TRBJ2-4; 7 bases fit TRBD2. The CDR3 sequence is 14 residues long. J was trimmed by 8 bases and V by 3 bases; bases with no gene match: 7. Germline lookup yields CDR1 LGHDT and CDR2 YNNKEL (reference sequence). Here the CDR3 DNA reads TGTGCCAGCAGCCAGGGAGGGGACGCGGACATTCAGTACTTC. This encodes CASSQGGDADIQYF.

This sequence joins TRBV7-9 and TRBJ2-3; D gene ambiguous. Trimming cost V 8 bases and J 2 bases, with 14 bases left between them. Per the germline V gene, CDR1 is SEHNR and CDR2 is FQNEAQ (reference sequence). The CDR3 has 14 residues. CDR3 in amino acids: CASLSGKITDTQYF. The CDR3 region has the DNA TGTGCCAGCCTCTCCGGCAAAATCACAGATACGCAGTATTTT.

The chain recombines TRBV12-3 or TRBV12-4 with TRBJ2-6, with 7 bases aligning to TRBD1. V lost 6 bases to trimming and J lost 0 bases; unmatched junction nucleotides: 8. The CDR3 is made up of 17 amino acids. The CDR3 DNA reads TGTGCCAGCAGCCTCACGACAGGGAGCTCTGGGGCCAACGTCCTGACTTTC. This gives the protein CASSLTTGSSGANVLTF.